This T cell receptor beta chain was identified in a study of cytomegalovirus exposure and HLA in healthy donors (TCRdb year 2017). Describing the broader study: An earlier analysis of about 530 of the donors reported 276 Gb of sequence data and some 110 million unique TCR beta sequences obtained from approximately 180 million T cells. Approximately 330 gigabases of sequencing data and around 80 million unique TCR sequences made up an early release that covered around 640 HLA-typed donors. The genetic ancestry cluster associated with self-reported Caucasian donors included 65% to 90% of the roughly 380 genotyped donors. The study aimed to test whether cataloging public T cell receptors could reveal signatures of past pathogen exposure. The study profiled the T cell repertoires of about 640 subjects by immunosequencing and related them to cytomegalovirus serostatus. In addition to the first cohort of 650 to 800 subjects, a separate validation cohort of about 120 different subjects was used. High-throughput TCR immunosequencing, statistical association of individual TCRs with disease status, and machine learning were combined to predict cytomegalovirus infection status. A later analysis re-analyzed previously published TCR beta repertoires from about 600 donors and added high-resolution HLA genotyping to study TCR occurrence patterns. The later analysis used no new phenotypic data to find candidate immune exposures, relying instead on TCR beta sequences and their occurrence across donors. An earlier analysis of some 500 of the donors used high-throughput TCR beta sequencing to judge whether each TCR beta V gene segment behaved as functional or pseudogenic. Donor age, sex, ethnicity and CMV serostatus were compiled alongside the repertoire data. Genome-wide SNP genotypes for about 65% of the roughly 670 donors were used in a later genetic analysis, which treated that subset as a discovery cohort. Every repertoire in the discovery cohort had been generated on one and the same sequencing platform. Both class I and class II loci were covered by HLA typing, at four-digit resolution. The number of donors typed differed by locus, with roughly 620-630 for A, B, C, DRB1 and DQB1, around 560 for DQA1, some 570 for DPA1, and some 440 for DPB1. Four to six DR-DQ haplotypes were handled as single units for association and clustering, since linkage in the cohort was strong. Across roughly 420 genotyped donors of the cohort, an average of about 200,000 unique TCR beta nucleotide sequences per donor were sequenced, and around 20% of those sequences were non-productive. Findings and caveats that apply to the study as a whole: In a later genetic analysis, fewer N-insertions in productive TCRs were reported among donors in an Asian-associated ancestry cluster than the roughly 700-donor mean. An earlier analysis of some 560 of the donors showed that most TCR beta V segments appeared in productive rearrangements either about 87% or about 30% of the time, which broadly matched IMGT annotations. In this cohort, only TCR beta chains were sequenced, and detectable features were limited by the absence of alpha or paired-chain data. The only immune exposure information available for the cohort was CMV serostatus. The authors suggested that the approach could potentially be extended to other disease states and immunological phenotypes. Roughly 17 rarely observed V segments, including chromosome 9 orphons, were excluded from the earlier analysis of about 610 of the donors because counts were too low. When HLA alleles, especially DR and DQ, strongly co-occurred, TCR associations were difficult to assign to individual alleles. A total of fewer than 200 TCR beta chains were listed by the study as associated with cytomegalovirus. Specific HLA alleles were associated with 16,951 TCR beta sequences at a false discovery rate of 0.05 in a later analysis. In both the original and validation cohorts, the classifier was reported to diagnose cytomegalovirus status with high specificity and sensitivity. Compared with equally common non-associated chains, HLA-associated TCR beta chains in a later analysis were more clonally expanded and had lower generation probabilities. Because the 87-base-pair reads could not distinguish some IMGT-functional V segments, including TRBV6-2 and TRBV6-3, those segments were excluded. A further reported finding was that TCR beta sequences accurately predicted the HLA-A and HLA-B alleles for most subjects in the first cohort. According to a later analysis, parvovirus B19, influenza, CMV and Epstein-Barr virus appeared linked to several top co-occurrence clusters. A group of highly shared sequence variants was considered likely to be a technical artifact of the sequencing pipeline. In vitro tests confirmed that three of the cytomegalovirus-associated TCR beta chains recognize cytomegalovirus antigens. Because HLA typing was missing for some donors at each locus, association tests included only the typed subset. Across donors, most TCR sequences were observed very rarely, whereas some public TCRs were present in many individuals. In a later analysis, TCR association rates were found to vary across HLA loci, with the most associated TCRs seen for DRB1 alleles and the fewest for HLA-C alleles. Presence/absence analyses assumed roughly uniform sequencing depth across donors, an assumption that may not hold. Correlated functional status among segregating V segments might reflect linkage disequilibrium, but an unknown experimental factor could not be ruled out. A later analysis found that most CMV-associated TCR beta chains appeared HLA-restricted, with HLA associations seemingly driven largely by CMV exposure. In a later genetic analysis, a missense DCLRE1C variant was associated with V-gene and J-gene trimming of TCR beta chains, and the association was replicated in an independent cohort.

About this clone: Its antigen is not yet known. The input lacks base qualities; no much larger clone sits a single base away.

Preparation of the library involved the immunoSEQ multiplex PCR assay. For the multiplex PCR, a mixture combining 60 forward primers for TCR Vbeta segments and 13 reverse primers for TCR Jbeta segments was used. Amplification of the CDR3 region of rearranged TCR beta genes was performed with a multiplex PCR assay on genomic DNA. Amplified TCR beta libraries were sequenced as 87-base-pair reads on the Illumina HiSeq System. The authors processed their data as follows. A later analysis tallied 75 million to 95 million unique TCR beta chains across the 610 or so repertoires, and about 10 million of those chains were shared by two or more donors. Raw reads were error-corrected and collapsed into unique sequences by a nearest-neighbor algorithm in which closely related sequences were merged to remove PCR and sequencing errors. V, D and J gene segments were assigned by aligning CDR3 sequences to IMGT reference sequences. For a sequence to be retained, a match of at least six nucleotides to both a V gene segment and a J gene segment was required. Rearrangements were classified as productive when the CDR3 lacked stop codons and remained in frame with V and J, and all other rearrangements were classified as non-productive. Following IMGT convention, CDR3 was defined as the stretch from the second conserved V-encoded cysteine up to the conserved J-encoded phenylalanine. The earlier analysis of about 500 of the donors excluded sequences that lacked an unambiguous match to a single V gene segment. In an earlier analysis of approximately 550 of the donors, V segments were called functional above 56.7% productive rearrangements and were called segregating when the between-donor standard deviation exceeded 5%. A statistical classification framework was built for diagnosing cytomegalovirus status from the catalog of TCR beta chain sequences. A later analysis assigned V and J genes by comparing TCR nucleotide sequences with IMGT/GENE-DB human TR gene sequences. Using the TCRdist pipeline, a later analysis assigned CDR3 sequences along with most-parsimonious VDJ recombination scenarios. In a later analysis, each TCR beta chain was defined by its CDR3 amino acid sequence together with its V-gene family, and reads lacking a unique V-gene family were excluded. As a way to deal with suspected cross-contamination and a sequencing artifact, a later analysis dropped roughly 600 nucleotide sequences that were highly shared and had low generation probability. In a later analysis, a clonal expansion index was calculated for each public chain from normalized within-repertoire ranks of inferred template counts. In a later analysis, generation probabilities were computed with a VDJ recombination model fitted to out-of-frame rearrangements, and the resulting probabilities were checked against IGoR. In a later analysis, hypergeometric tests were used to score TCR-TCR, TCR-HLA and TCR-CMV co-occurrence, with a repertoire-size bias correction applied to TCR pairs. A later analysis estimated false discovery rates by permuting HLA or CMV assignments 20 times. In a later analysis, co-occurring TCRs were grouped with DBSCAN, and TCRdist sequence similarity was added when clustering was performed within HLA-allele-positive subsets. Repertoires with fewer than 30,000 or more than 120,000 public chains were left out of co-occurrence clustering, as were about five repertoires with anomalous nucleotide sharing. The clones in this table, taken by TCRdb from immuneACCESS, are in-frame only. Not every clone is retained; where verified, under half of the shortfall comes from an unresolved V gene, and the cause of the rest is unknown. Clone size and the V and J calls come from that table; the DNA yielded D and trimming. The sample table contains around 59,000 clones; only one count was recorded for about four fifths of them. The ten largest make up approximately 3.9% of the sample.

The cohort was made up of 666 healthy bone marrow donors. All cohort members were sampled while nominally healthy, although unrecorded immune exposures were likely present. The donor tested CMV seronegative, placing the donor among the 350 or so seronegative members of the cohort. A peripheral blood sample was provided by each donor, and peripheral blood mononuclear cells were used for TCR beta sequencing. Genomic DNA was extracted from the blood cell samples with the Qiagen DNeasy Blood Extraction Kit. V is pared back by 1 base and J by 2 bases, with 11 bases lying between the germline termini. Based on the germline V gene, the CDR1 and CDR2 sequences are MGHRA and YSYEKL. Spanning cysteine to phenylalanine, the CDR3 consists of 16 amino acids. This entry keeps only the CDR3 DNA: 48 bases, framed from base 1.

Sequencing was performed on PBMCs. The receptor was isolated from a woman between 40 and 50 years old in good health and CMV-seronegative. The V gene is TRBV4-1 and the J gene is TRBJ2-2; TRBD2 could be the D gene, as 5 bases match. The CDR3 sequence is CASSQGGGLNTGELFF. The DNA sequence is TGCGCCAGCAGCCAAGGCGGAGGCCTAAACACCGGGGAGCTGTTTTTT.